This TCR beta chain was retrieved from a study of monozygotic twins with inflammatory bowel disease. The study's findings and limits: On the inverse Simpson index, IBD patients scored lower for TCRbeta diversity than healthy co-twins.

The CDR3 length is 16 residues. Germline assignment: CDR1 ENHRY and CDR2 SYGVKD. Researchers generated cDNA in eight separate reactions per sample. TCRdb processed the 5' RACE reads again and assigns one entry to each CDR3 protein, with no DNA. The sample holds about 440,000 distinct CDR3 sequences. In regard to this clonotype: The antigen is not known.

The V call is TRBV10-3, the J call TRBJ2-1; the TCRdb call, TRBD1, lacks DNA for checking. The sample consisted of blood. The sequence came from a human donor with ulcerative colitis or Crohn's disease, or a healthy co-twin of an affected twin (not recorded which). The CDR3 loop reads CAISGDWGDSGNEQFF.